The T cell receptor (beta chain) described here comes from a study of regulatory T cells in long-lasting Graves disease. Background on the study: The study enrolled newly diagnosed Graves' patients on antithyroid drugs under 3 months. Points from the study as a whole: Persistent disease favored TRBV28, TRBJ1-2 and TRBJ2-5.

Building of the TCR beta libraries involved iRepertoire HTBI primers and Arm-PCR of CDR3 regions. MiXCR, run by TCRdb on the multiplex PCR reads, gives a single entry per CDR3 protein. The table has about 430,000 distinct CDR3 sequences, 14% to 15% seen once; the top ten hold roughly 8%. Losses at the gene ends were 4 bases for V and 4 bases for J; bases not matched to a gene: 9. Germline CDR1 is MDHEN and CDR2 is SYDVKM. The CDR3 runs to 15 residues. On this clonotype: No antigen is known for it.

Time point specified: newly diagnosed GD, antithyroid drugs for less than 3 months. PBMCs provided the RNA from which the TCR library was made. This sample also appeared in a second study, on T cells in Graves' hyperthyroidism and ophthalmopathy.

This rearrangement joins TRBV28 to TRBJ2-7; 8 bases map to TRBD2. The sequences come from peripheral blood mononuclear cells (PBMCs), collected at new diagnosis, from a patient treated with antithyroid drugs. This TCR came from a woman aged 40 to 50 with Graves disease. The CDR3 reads CASSSLREGKYEQYF. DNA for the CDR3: TGTGCCAGCAGTTCTCTCCGGGAGGGCAAATACGAGCAGTACTTC.